This T cell receptor beta chain comes out of a study of blood T cell repertoires in COVID-19. Study-wide context: From the United States, Italy and Spain came samples of acute and convalescent COVID-19. The analysed material was cDNA or gDNA that came from T cells, B-cell-depleted T cells, or PBMCs.

As handled by the study authors: Estimation of nucleated cell counts was performed using reference gene primer amplification. Assay used: immunoSEQ multiplex PCR; TCRdb lists only in-frame clones, some missing. The V and J calls and clone size come from that table; D and trimming were worked out from the DNA. The sample carries about 140,000 clones, roughly 80% recorded once. Material: peripheral blood. The sequence came from a woman aged 80 or older with acute or convalescent COVID-19.

The CDR3 region has the DNA TGTGCCAGCAGCCCCGGACTAGCGGGTAGCTCCTACAATGAGCAGTTCTTC. Translating gives CASSPGLAGSSYNEQFF. The chain employs TRBV7-9 and TRBJ2-1, with 11 bases fitting TRBD2. Trimming cost V 5 bases and J 0 bases; bases outside gene matches: 6. The CDR3 extends over 17 amino acids. Germline V gene lookup returns CDR1 SEHNR and CDR2 FQNEAQ (reference sequence).